One sample yielded the 24 T cell receptor beta chains listed below, sequenced in a study of glioma-infiltrating T cells after dendritic cell vaccination. The table came from immunoSEQ multiplex PCR; TCRdb's copy has only in-frame clones and leaves some out. This sample has around 96,000 clones, with 79% found just once. The material sequenced was blood, taken before dendritic cell vaccination. The receptors here all came from a human donor with glioblastoma.

Worth noting for this clone: Germline and junction disagree at one end, which may indicate a read error. V is TRBV6-1 and J is TRBJ2-7; possible D gene TRBD1, 6 bases. In germline, CDR1 is MNHNS, CDR2 SASEGT. This CDR3 contains 14 residues. Written as DNA, the CDR3 is TGTGCCAGCAGACGGGAACAGGGCTCCCACGAGCAGTACTTC. Residues: CASRREQGSHEQYF.

The rearrangement uses TRBV27 and TRBJ1-2; D call uncertain. The CDR3 is 16 amino acids. V was clipped by 5 bases and J by 8 bases, with 24 bases between them. Germline CDR1 and CDR2: MNHEY and SMNVEV (reference sequence). The CDR3 DNA sequence: TGTGCCAGCAGTAGTCATTCCCTGGGCTTCTCACAGGGCTACACCTTC. It yields the protein CASSSHSLGFSQGYTF.

The chain uses TRBV21-1 and TRBJ2-7; TRBD2 is taken as the D call from the table, unchecked against the DNA. TRBV21-1 is a listed pseudogene. The CDR3 is 16 residues long. The CDR3 DNA is TGTGCCAGCGGGGTCCGCGCGGGGGTTCTCTCCTACGAGCAGTACTTC. This codes for CASGVRAGVLSYEQYF.

V gene TRBV2 combines with J gene TRBJ2-1; D may be TRBD2 (5 bases). The CDR3 is 14 residues long. V shed 1 base and J shed 4 bases, with 8 bases lying between them. The germline gives CDR1 SNHLY, CDR2 FYNNEI. The CDR3 region is CASSEERAYNEQFF. The CDR3 nucleotides read TGTGCCAGCAGTGAAGAGAGGGCGTACAATGAGCAGTTCTTC.

The chain carries TRBV4-3 and TRBJ2-1; D not resolved. The CDR3 consists of 16 residues. V gave up 4 bases and J gave up 0 bases, with 13 bases separating them. CDR1 and CDR2 from the germline V gene are LGHNA and YSLEER. CDR3 sequence reads: CASSRLGRSSYNEQFF. CDR3 DNA sequence: TGCGCCAGCAGCCGCCTGGGCCGCAGCTCCTACAATGAGCAGTTCTTC.

This rearrangement joins TRBV6-6 to TRBJ2-3; 7 bases line up with TRBD1. J lost 3 bases, V lost 2 bases, and 5 bases had no gene match. Germline assignment: CDR1 MNHNY and CDR2 SVGAGI (reference sequence). The length of the CDR3 is 15 residues. Here the CDR3 reads CASSYQGQVTDTQYF. CDR3 coding DNA: TGTGCCAGCAGTTACCAAGGACAGGTGACAGATACGCAGTATTTT.

The V call is TRBV5-1, the J call TRBJ2-2; the match to TRBD2 covers 12 bases. V was pared by 0 bases and J by 0 bases, with 3 bases of the junction left unmatched. CDR3 length: 18 amino acids. CDR1 SGHRS and CDR2 YFSETQ come from the germline V gene. DNA for the CDR3: TGCGCCAGCAGCTTGGTGCCTAGCGGGGGGGCGAACACCGGGGAGCTGTTTTTT. Its protein product is CASSLVPSGGANTGELFF.

This clone was seen a single time. V usage is TRBV10-3 and J usage is TRBJ2-1, with 9 bases aligning to TRBD2. The V segment lost 8 bases and the J segment 9 bases; nucleotides outside the gene matches: 14. The CDR3 has 15 residues. The germline V gene encodes CDR1 ENHRY and CDR2 SYGVKD. For the CDR3, the DNA is TGTGCCATCGGGAGCCGGCGGGAGGGCCCCGGTGAGCAGTTCTTC. This translates into CAIGSRREGPGEQFF.

This clone was recorded only once. The V and J genes are TRBV19 and TRBJ2-7; 13 positions match TRBD2. Per germline, CDR1 LNHDA and CDR2 SQIVND (reference sequence). CDR3 length: 14 residues. V dropped 8 bases and J dropped 2; count of bases not matched to a gene: 3. The CDR3 sequence: CASSGLAGAYEQYF. The CDR3 bases are TGTGCCAGTTCCGGACTAGCGGGAGCCTACGAGCAGTACTTC.

This clone was seen a single time. The chain is built from TRBV13 and TRBJ2-1; a weak D match, TRBD1 (6 bases). The CDR3 length is 14 residues. Trimming pared 4 bases from V and 3 bases from J, leaving 10 bases between. Per germline, CDR1 PRHDT and CDR2 FYEKMQ (reference sequence). CDR3 sequence: CASSSQGYYNEQFF. DNA of the CDR3: TGTGCCAGCAGCTCCCAGGGGTACTACAATGAGCAGTTCTTC.

The rearrangement links TRBV7-2 to TRBJ2-7; 8 positions agree with TRBD2. From germline, CDR1 is SGHTA and CDR2 FQGNSA. CDR3 size: 15 residues. V lost 4 bases and J lost 4; bases outside the gene matches: 9. The chain's CDR3 is CASSSAGLGVYEQYF. CDR3 nucleotides: TGTGCCAGCAGCTCCGCGGGACTAGGCGTATACGAGCAGTACTTC.

There are many counts of this clone. The rearrangement links TRBV27 to TRBJ1-1; weak D call: TRBD1 (5 bases). Germline values: CDR1 MNHEY, CDR2 SMNVEV (reference sequence). The CDR3 spans 15 residues. Trimming pared 1 base from V and 3 bases from J, leaving 12 bases between. The CDR3 DNA is TGTGCCAGCAGTTTATGGGCCTCCAGGGACACTGAAGCTTTCTTT. It translates to CASSLWASRDTEAFF.

The J gene is TRBJ2-3, the V gene TRBV11-3; D gene ambiguous. Germline V gene data show CDR1 as SGHNT and CDR2 as YENEEA. V was clipped by 0 bases and J by 10 bases, with 8 bases between them. The CDR3 is made up of 12 amino acids. The CDR3 DNA sequence: TGTGCCAGCAGCTTAGATGTCGGTCCGCAGTATTTT. Translated: CASSLDVGPQYF.

The rearrangement uses TRBV5-4 and TRBJ2-7; TRBD2 aligns across 9 bases. J lost 1 base, V lost 4 bases, and 6 bases had no gene match. Germline V gene data show CDR1 as SGHNT and CDR2 as YYREEE (reference sequence). This CDR3 is 15 amino acids long. In nucleotides, the CDR3 is TGTGCCAGCAGCCCCGGGAGCGGGAGGTCCTACGAGCAGTACTTC. The encoded protein is CASSPGSGRSYEQYF.

This clone has more than one count but fewer than ten. The chain employs TRBV7-9 and TRBJ2-7; TRBD2 is a possible D gene (5 bases). The CDR3 contains 13 residues. CDR1 and CDR2 (germline): SEHNR, FQNEAQ (reference sequence). Between the trimmed V and J ends, which lost 3 bases and 7 bases, there was a span of 13 bases. The CDR3 DNA follows: TGTGCCAGCAGCTTTACCGGGATAGGGGAGCAGTACTTC. This encodes CASSFTGIGEQYF.

The chain joins TRBV5-1 to TRBJ1-2, with 8 bases aligning to TRBD1. The germline CDR1 and CDR2 sequences are SGHRS and YFSETQ. The length of the CDR3 is 15 residues. Germline trimming cut 4 bases from V and 4 bases from J; bases unmatched to any gene: 9. Here the CDR3 reads CASSTGQVNGYGYTF. Written as DNA, the CDR3 is TGCGCCAGCAGCACGGGACAGGTGAACGGCTATGGCTACACCTTC.

This chain joins TRBV6-5 and TRBJ1-3; D not certain. CDR1 is MNHEY, CDR2 SVGAGI, per germline. Trimming took 0 bases from V and 3 from J, leaving 6 bases between them. This CDR3 is 14 amino acids long. CDR3 sequence reads: CASSYSPSGNTIYF. The CDR3 bases are TGTGCCAGCAGTTACTCCCCGAGTGGAAACACCATATATTTT.

This clone appeared a single time. The chain is built from TRBV6-5 and TRBJ1-2; 7 bases are shared with TRBD1. CDR1 and CDR2 from the germline V gene are MNHEY and SVGAGI. The trim removed 6 bases at V and 7 bases at J, leaving 11 bases unmatched. The length of the CDR3 is 14 residues. CDR3 in amino acids: CASRKRQGRGGYTF. As DNA, the CDR3 is TGTGCCAGCAGGAAGAGACAGGGAAGAGGTGGCTACACCTTC.

The gene calls are TRBV4-2 and TRBJ2-5; 11 nucleotides agree with TRBD2. The CDR3 is 16 amino acids. V trimming: 2 bases; J trimming: 2 bases; junction bases outside the gene matches: 4. Germline V gene data show CDR1 as LGHNA and CDR2 as YNFKEQ. The CDR3 DNA is TGTGCCAGCAGCCAACCGACTAGCGGGGCTCAAGAGACCCAGTACTTC. It encodes CASSQPTSGAQETQYF.

J is TRBJ1-2 and V is TRBV15; no firm D call. Trimming removed 0 bases at V and 8 bases at J, with 10 bases between. CDR1 is LNHNV, CDR2 YYDKDF, per germline (reference sequence). This CDR3 contains 13 residues. The CDR3 DNA follows: TGTGCCACCAGCAGAGATTACTTAGCCGGCTACACCTTC. It translates to CATSRDYLAGYTF.

The chain employs TRBV11-2 and TRBJ2-3; 14 nucleotides line up with TRBD2. This CDR3 comprises 16 residues. The germline V gene encodes CDR1 SGHAT and CDR2 FQNNGV. V trimming: 6 bases; J trimming: 4 bases; junction bases outside the gene matches: 6. The CDR3 here is CASREGTSGSADTQYF. CDR3 coding DNA: TGTGCCAGCAGGGAGGGGACTAGCGGGAGTGCAGATACGCAGTATTTT.

A few counts support this clone. This sequence joins TRBV11-2 and TRBJ2-7, with D uncertain. The V gene lost 1 base and the J gene lost 5 bases, with 9 bases spanning the gap. The CDR3 loop spans 13 amino acids. CDR1 SGHAT and CDR2 FQNNGV come from the germline V gene. CDR3 nucleotides: TGTGCCAGCAGCTTAGTAGCATTGAACGAGCAGTACTTC. Its protein product is CASSLVALNEQYF.

V usage is TRBV5-1 and J usage is TRBJ2-1, with 14 bases that match TRBD2. The CDR3 contains 16 residues. Germline assignment: CDR1 SGHRS and CDR2 YFSETQ. The J segment lost 6 bases and the V segment lost 2 bases, leaving 4 bases of the junction unmatched. For the CDR3, the DNA is TGCGCCAGCAGCTTACAGGGACTAGCGGGAGTCAATGAGCAGTTCTTC. This gives the protein CASSLQGLAGVNEQFF.

The chain's CDR3 is CASSSRRVFGNTIYF. The CDR3 DNA sequence: TGTGCCAGCAGTTCACGGAGGGTATTTGGAAACACCATATATTTT. The V and J genes are TRBV13 and TRBJ1-3; D gene uncertain. Per the germline V gene, CDR1 is PRHDT and CDR2 is FYEKMQ (reference sequence). The V end lost 6 bases, the J end lost 3 bases, and 15 bases lay between the germline ends. This CDR3 spans 15 amino acids.